Listed below are T cell receptor beta chains from one sample, sequenced in a study of CD8+CD57+ T cells in acquired aplastic anemia. TCRdb fed the reads into MiXCR, producing one record per CDR3 protein. There are 100,000 to 150,000 distinct CDR3 sequences in the sample; about 46% occur only once, and roughly 2.7% lies in the top ten. Sequenced material: sorted CD4+, CD8+, or CD8+CD57+ T cells (not recorded which) from PBMCs. These receptors were collected from a human donor in good health, serving as a control. Each CDR3 is given with its conserved first and last residue. A D gene is named only where the DNA matches it firmly. Size values are once, few and many counts, or a class for expanded clones, and some rows have none.

j_call clone_size cdr3_length v_call d_call cdr3_nt cdr3_aa
TRBJ1-2 . 14 TRBV20-1 TRBD1 TGCAGTGCTGCCAGGACAGGGGGGGCGAATGGCTACACCTTC CSAARTGGANGYTF
TRBJ2-7 once 13 TRBV14 . TGTGCCAGCAGCCAAGCACACTCCTACGAGCAGTACTTC CASSQAHSYEQYF
TRBJ2-1 many 15 TRBV6-4 . TGTGCCAGCAGCCATGAGGGGGGGATCGGGAATGAGCAGTTCTTC CASSHEGGIGNEQFF
TRBJ2-5 . 13 TRBV7-2 . TGTGCCAGCAGCTGGCCGTTCGGGGAGACCCAGTACTTC CASSWPFGETQYF
TRBJ2-7 . 13 TRBV20-1 . TGCAGTGCGCAGCGGCTAGCCTCCTACGAGCAGTACTTC CSAQRLASYEQYF
TRBJ1-2 once 13 TRBV7-8 . TGTGCCAGCAGCTTAGCGCCTAACTATGGCTACACCTTC CASSLAPNYGYTF
TRBJ1-5 many 12 TRBV20-1 . TGCAGTGCTAGAGCCGTTGATCAGCCCCAGCATTTT CSARAVDQPQHF
TRBJ2-2 . 17 TRBV25-1 . TGTGCCAGCAGTCCCTACACAGGGATAATGAACACCGGGGAGCTGTTTTTT CASSPYTGIMNTGELFF
TRBJ2-7 . 14 TRBV7-2 . TGTGCCAGCAGCCTGGACAGCCGATCCTACGAGCAGTACTTC CASSLDSRSYEQYF
TRBJ2-3 once 16 TRBV6-1 TRBD2 TGTGCCAGCAGTGAATCGGGCGGGGGGGCCACAGATACGCAGTATTTT CASSESGGGATDTQYF